These 13 T cell receptor delta chains came from one sample sequenced in a study of Vδ1+ human thymocytes. Points from the study as a whole: Thymic TRG and TRD repertoires appeared highly polyclonal.

Extracted RNA was reverse transcribed into cDNA. Multiplex PCR used pooled V-gene forward primers and a constant-region reverse primer to amplify CDR3s. TCRdb made new clone calls on the multiplex PCR reads using CATT. The repertoire holds about 55,000 delta-chain clones, 15% to 20% seen once, with 0.5% to 0.55% in the top ten. No antigen is known for these receptors. Sequencing was carried out using Vdelta1+ gamma-delta thymocytes from the thymus. The subset is: FACS-sorted CD3+ TCRalphabeta- TCRVdelta1+ TCRVdelta2- thymocytes. These receptors were taken from a boy in the first two years of life who had congenital heart surgery.

Worth noting for this clone: A junction end diverges from the germline sequence, so it may reflect a read error. The chain uses TRDV1 and TRDJ1; D possibly corresponds to TRDD2 (5 bases). The CDR3 is 20 residues long. Germline V CDR1 and CDR2: TSWWSYY, QGS. CDR3 loop: CALGDYFPLDGFMYTDNLIF. The CDR3 DNA sequence: TGTGCTCTTGGGGATTACTTCCCATTAGATGGATTCATGTACACCGATAACCTCATCTTT.

This clone came up a few times. This chain links TRDV1 with TRDJ1; TRDD3 aligns across 10 bases. The junction had 18 bases not matched to a gene; V was cut back by 5 bases and J by 6 bases. Germline V lookup: CDR1 TSWWSYY, CDR2 QGS. This CDR3 is built from 18 residues. CDR3 nucleotide sequence: TGTGCTCTTGGGACCTTTGTACTGGGGGATGCCAACATGAATAAACTCATCTTT. It encodes CALGTFVLGDANMNKLIF.

In its sample, this clone was seen a few times. The chain combines TRDV3 with TRDJ1, with TRDD3 matching over 13 bases. From germline, CDR1 is TVYSNPD and CDR2 GDNSRS (reference sequence). Losses at the gene ends were 1 base for V and 2 bases for J; bases not matched to a gene: 19. There are 20 residues in the CDR3. The CDR3 protein is CAFNPLPTVLGDTVTDKLIF. The CDR3 DNA reads as TGTGCCTTTAATCCCCTTCCTACGGTACTGGGGGATACGGTGACCGATAAACTCATCTTT.

This clone was counted a few times. V is TRDV1 and J is TRDJ1; no firm D call. The V gene's germline CDR1 is TSWWSYY and CDR2 QGS. The germline V and J ends were trimmed by 0 bases and 3 bases, with 20 bases remaining between them. The CDR3 is 18 amino acids. The CDR3 sequence is CALGELDPHVGCPDKLIF. CDR3 bases: TGTGCTCTTGGGGAACTCGACCCCCACGTAGGATGTCCCGATAAACTCATCTTT.

With regard to this clone: One end of the junction is discordant with germline, which a read error may explain. J is TRDJ2 and V is TRDV1, with 8 bases aligning to TRDD3. Germline V gene lookup returns CDR1 TSWWSYY and CDR2 QGS. The CDR3 has 20 residues. In DNA form, the CDR3 reads TGTGCTTTTGGGGAACGAAGTTCCCCGTATCCCTGGGGGACCCCAGCACAACTCTTCTTT. Translation: CAFGERSSPYPWGTPAQLFF.

The gene calls are TRDV1 and TRDJ1; perhaps TRDD3 as D (5 bases). The CDR3 runs to 14 residues. Trimming pared 1 base from V and 11 bases from J, leaving 17 bases between. Germline V CDR1 and CDR2: TSWWSYY, QGS. CDR3 in DNA: TGTGCTCTTGGGGAACACTTTCCCGGGGGCAGGCTCATCTTT. The encoded protein is CALGEHFPGGRLIF.

This clone is medium-sized by share. The chain couples TRDV2 to TRDJ1; TRDD2 agrees at 7 bases. The V segment lost 0 bases and the J segment 9 bases; nucleotides outside the gene matches: 18. The CDR3 totals 17 residues. Germline V gene sequence: CDR1 GEAIGNYY, CDR2 EKD. CDR3 amino acids: CACDTAPSFRTTGELIF. CDR3 DNA: TGTGCCTGTGACACCGCGCCTTCCTTCAGGACGACGGGGGAACTCATCTTT.

This clone was detected only a few times. The rearrangement joins TRDV1 to TRDJ1, with 11 bases matching TRDD3. There are 21 residues in the CDR3. Losses at the gene ends were 2 bases for V and 0 bases for J; bases not matched to a gene: 17. Per germline, CDR1 TSWWSYY and CDR2 QGS. This chain's CDR3 is CALGELGGRWGIRLYTDKLIF. The CDR3 DNA sequence: TGTGCTCTTGGGGAATTAGGCGGACGGTGGGGGATACGCTTGTACACCGATAAACTCATCTTT.

In this sample, this clone turned up a few times. This chain uses TRDV1 with TRDJ1; the match to TRDD3 covers 11 bases. There are 21 residues in the CDR3. Germline assignment: CDR1 TSWWSYY and CDR2 QGS. The V gene end was trimmed by 2 bases and the J gene end by 2 bases; junction bases not matched to a gene: 19. The CDR3 reads CALGEWALALLGDSGTDKLIF. CDR3 DNA: TGTGCTCTTGGGGAATGGGCCCTAGCCTTACTGGGGGATAGCGGGACCGATAAACTCATCTTT.

This clone was picked up a small number of times. The V gene is TRDV1, the J gene TRDJ1, with 10 bases lining up with TRDD3. Germline V gene data show CDR1 as TSWWSYY and CDR2 as QGS. This CDR3 comprises 18 residues. Losses at the gene ends were 2 bases for V and 0 bases for J; bases not matched to a gene: 9. In DNA, the CDR3 is TGTGCTCTTGGGGAAAGCTGGGGGGGGATACGGTACACCGATAAACTCATCTTT. Protein product: CALGESWGGIRYTDKLIF.

This clone was detected only a few times. The V and J genes are TRDV1 and TRDJ1; D perhaps matches TRDD3 (5 bases). Deletions cut 3 bases from V and 8 bases from J, with 19 bases between. This CDR3 region has 15 residues. Germline V gene sequence: CDR1 TSWWSYY, CDR2 QGS. The CDR3 DNA reads TGTGCTCTTGGGGATGGAGAATACGGGACTAAAAAACTCATCTTT. This gives the protein CALGDGEYGTKKLIF.

This clone came up a few times. This rearrangement joins TRDV1 to TRDJ1; no reliable D call. The CDR3 has 20 residues. Germline-derived CDR1 and CDR2 are TSWWSYY and QGS. The germline V and J ends were trimmed by 3 bases and 2 bases, with 28 bases remaining between them. The CDR3 DNA sequence: TGTGCTCTTGGGGACCCTTATCATTCCCTATGGTACGAGGAAACCGATAAACTCATCTTT. Translating gives CALGDPYHSLWYEETDKLIF.

This clone has more than one count but fewer than ten. The chain couples TRDV1 to TRDJ1; the match to TRDD3 covers 13 bases. V was pared by 4 bases and J by 0 bases, with 35 bases of the junction left unmatched. Germline V gene data show CDR1 as TSWWSYY and CDR2 as QGS. This CDR3 contains 27 residues. CDR3 protein: CALGALSPMAVYWGIRSLSKYTDKLIF. The CDR3 DNA reads as TGTGCTCTTGGGGCTTTATCCCCCATGGCTGTCTACTGGGGGATACGCAGCTTAAGTAAGTACACCGATAAACTCATCTTT.